This TCR beta chain was recovered during a study of cytomegalovirus exposure and HLA in healthy donors. All the people who gave samples were healthy bone marrow donors. Per germline, CDR1 MNHNS and CDR2 SASEGT. V lost 2 bases, J lost 3 bases, and 4 bases stayed unmatched. This CDR3 comprises 14 residues. The PCR made use of 60 Vbeta and 13 Jbeta primers. The repertoire was sequenced with immunoSEQ multiplex PCR; TCRdb's copy has only in-frame clones and lacks some. The table includes 100,000 to 150,000 clones, over 65% detected once. The sequencing input was PBMCs. The V and J genes are TRBV6-1 and TRBJ2-7; the match to TRBD1 covers 7 bases. The clonotype originates from a female donor in good health and CMV-seropositive. The CDR3 region is CASSETGTVYEQYF. The CDR3, as DNA: TGTGCCAGCAGTGAAACCGGGACAGTCTACGAGCAGTACTTC.